This T cell receptor (beta chain) was identified in a study of blood T cell repertoires in COVID-19. Using immunoSEQ multiplex PCR, the repertoire was profiled, and TCRdb retains in-frame clones only, with some absent. This sample has under 200,000 clones, with roughly 90% found just once. The sequenced sample consisted of peripheral blood. The TCR comes from a woman between 65 and 79 years old with acute or convalescent COVID-19.

Written as DNA, the CDR3 is TGCAGTGCTAGTGAGAGGGCAGGTGGTGGGACCTTC. Encoded protein: CSASERAGGGTF. V gene TRBV20-1 combines with J gene TRBJ1-2; D call uncertain. Germline-derived CDR1 and CDR2 are DFQATT and SNEGSKA (reference sequence). This CDR3 is 12 amino acids long. Between the trimmed V and J ends, which lost 3 bases and 14 bases, there was a span of 19 bases.